Listed below are T cell receptor beta chains from one sample, sequenced in a study of lymphopenia after photon versus proton radiotherapy. Clones were sequenced by immunoSEQ multiplex PCR, and TCRdb holds only the in-frame ones, with some missing. The sample contains roughly 7,300 clones, 90% to 95% of which appear only once. This material consisted of peripheral blood, taken from a patient treated with photon-based radiotherapy. The receptor source for this set is a woman aged 45-60 years with cholangiocarcinoma. Each CDR3 is given with its conserved first and last residue. A D gene is named only where the DNA matches it firmly. Not all rows give a size; the values are once, few, many and, for expanded clones, a class.

length	V	size	D	J	CDR3	DNA
14	TRBV5-1	NA	NA	TRBJ2-4	CASSGQQAGNIQYF	TGCGCCAGCAGCGGACAACAAGCCGGGAACATTCAGTACTTC
15	TRBV5-1	NA	NA	TRBJ1-1	CASSIEWTAGVAAFF	TGCGCCAGCAGCATTGAATGGACAGCGGGGGTTGCAGCTTTCTTT
17	TRBV7-2	NA	TRBD2	TRBJ2-1	CASRGFSGGASYNEQFF	TGTGCCAGCAGGGGTTTTAGCGGGGGGGCCTCCTACAATGAGCAGTTCTTC
17	TRBV19	NA	TRBD2	TRBJ2-5	CASNPQSGTSGKETQYF	TGTGCCAGTAACCCGCAATCCGGGACTAGCGGAAAAGAGACCCAGTACTTC
13	TRBV9	once	NA	TRBJ2-3	CASTILSTDTQYF	TGTGCCAGCACCATACTCAGCACAGATACGCAGTATTTT
14	TRBV4-1	NA	NA	TRBJ2-7	CASSQVGSRDEQYF	TGCGCCAGCAGCCAAGTTGGGTCCCGTGACGAGCAGTACTTC
17	TRBV7-2	NA	TRBD2	TRBJ2-3	CASSPPAVSGGADTQYF	TGTGCCAGCAGCCCCCCGGCGGTAAGCGGGGGGGCAGATACGCAGTATTTT
15	TRBV7-2	NA	TRBD1	TRBJ1-2	CASSLGGAAGGGYTF	TGTGCCAGCAGCTTAGGAGGGGCGGCAGGGGGTGGCTACACCTTC
16	TRBV4-3	NA	TRBD1	TRBJ2-1	CASSQRLDRAHNEQFF	TGCGCCAGCAGCCAAAGGCTGGACAGGGCGCACAATGAGCAGTTCTTC
15	TRBV7-2	NA	TRBD1	TRBJ1-2	CASSFGGQGAAGYTF	TGTGCCAGCAGCTTCGGCGGACAGGGGGCGGCTGGCTACACCTTC
14	TRBV5-4	NA	NA	TRBJ1-6	CASSPRQSNSPLHF	TGTGCCAGCAGCCCGCGACAGAGTAATTCACCCCTCCACTTT
14	TRBV9	NA	NA	TRBJ1-2	CASNADGLYYGYTF	TGTGCCAGTAATGCCGACGGACTTTACTATGGCTACACCTTC
12	TRBV6-1	NA	NA	TRBJ2-5	CASTPNQETQYF	TGTGCCAGCACGCCCAACCAAGAGACCCAGTACTTC
16	TRBV5-4	NA	NA	TRBJ2-1	CASSLDGRSSYNEQFF	TGTGCCAGCAGCTTAGACGGCAGAAGCTCCTACAATGAGCAGTTCTTC
16	TRBV7-2	NA	NA	TRBJ1-6	CASSLAAGPLNSPLHF	TGTGCCAGCAGCTTAGCTGCGGGGCCCCTGAATTCACCCCTCCACTTT
13	TRBV6-6	NA	NA	TRBJ1-5	CASSRKGSGPQHF	TGTGCCAGCAGTAGGAAGGGTTCGGGGCCCCAGCATTTT
14	TRBV30	once	NA	TRBJ1-2	CAWRSAGRGFGYTF	TGTGCCTGGAGGTCAGCGGGACGTGGGTTCGGCTACACCTTC
16	TRBV7-9	NA	NA	TRBJ1-1	CASSFSGMGYDTEAFF	TGTGCCAGCAGCTTTTCAGGGATGGGCTACGACACTGAAGCTTTCTTT
13	TRBV10-1	NA	TRBD1	TRBJ1-1	CASSWTGNTEAFF	TGCGCCAGCAGCTGGACAGGGAACACTGAAGCTTTCTTT
17	TRBV30	once	NA	TRBJ1-5	CAWSGPKQGRPNQPQHF	TGTGCCTGGAGTGGGCCTAAACAGGGAAGGCCCAATCAGCCCCAGCATTTT
15	TRBV4-3	NA	NA	TRBJ2-7	CASSRNTGASYEQYF	TGCGCCAGCAGCCGGAATACCGGGGCCTCCTACGAGCAGTACTTC
13	TRBV6-5	NA	TRBD1	TRBJ1-2	CASSSGQTYGYTF	TGTGCCAGCAGCTCGGGACAGACCTATGGCTACACCTTC
14	TRBV30	NA	NA	TRBJ1-2	CAWSVRRQNYGYTF	TGTGCCTGGAGTGTACGGAGACAGAACTATGGCTACACCTTC
14	TRBV19	once	TRBD1	TRBJ1-2	CASYSSGTGYGYTF	TGTGCCAGCTATTCTTCCGGGACAGGTTATGGCTACACCTTC